The rows below give T cell receptor beta chains drawn from one sample of a study of T-cell memory formation after mild COVID-19. A single record per CDR3 protein comes from TCRdb applying MiXCR to the 5' RACE reads. The top ten hold 20% to 25% of the sample, which has approximately 400,000 distinct CDR3 sequences, roughly 17% seen once. Sequencing was done on a sample of PBMCs or a T cell subset sorted from them (not recorded which). The receptors come from a man aged 18 to 30 who had mild COVID-19 (a few samples of this study predate the infection). Cell type and time point are not known. CDR3s include the opening cysteine and the closing phenylalanine or tryptophan. The D gene is left open where the match is weak. Expanded clones get a size class; other rows say once, few or many, or leave the size out.

>TRBV12-5|-|14|TRBD1|TRBJ2-5
TGTGCTAGTGGCCTAGGGACAGCCGAAGAGACCCAGTACTTC
CASGLGTAEETQYF
>TRBV9|-|12|-|TRBJ2-2
TGTGCCAGCAGCGTAGAGCCCGGGGAGCTGTTTTTT
CASSVEPGELFF
>TRBV3-1|few|14|-|TRBJ2-1
TGTGCCAGCAGCCAAGGGGCAAAATACAATGAGCAGTTCTTC
CASSQGAKYNEQFF
>TRBV12-3/TRBV12-4|-|11|-|TRBJ2-1
TGTGCCAGCAGTACCCCAACTAAGCAGTTCTTC
CASSTPTKQFF
>TRBV27|few|13|-|TRBJ2-3
TGTGCCAGCAGTTCGGGACTGTCGATTTCGCAGTATTTT
CASSSGLSISQYF
>TRBV27|-|15|TRBD2|TRBJ2-3
TGTGCCAGCACCCGACTAGCGGGGATCTCAGATACGCAGTATTTT
CASTRLAGISDTQYF
>TRBV28|few|15|-|TRBJ1-2
TGTGCCAGCAGTGCCCCAGGGTTAGCTAACTATGGCTACACCTTC
CASSAPGLANYGYTF
>TRBV11-1|few|16|-|TRBJ2-3
TGTGCCAGCAGTTCCCCGGAGGCTACTATCACAGATACGCAGTATTTT
CASSSPEATITDTQYF
>TRBV6-6|-|15|TRBD1|TRBJ1-4
TGTGACAGCAGAAAGGGACAGGGGCATAATGAAAAACTGTTTTTT
CDSRKGQGHNEKLFF
>TRBV5-5|few|14|-|TRBJ1-4
TGTGCCAGCAGCTTGCGGATAGGGCGTGAAAAACTGTTTTTT
CASSLRIGREKLFF
>TRBV27|few|11|-|TRBJ1-1
TGTGCCAGCTCCAAGGGAACTGAAGCTTTCTTT
CASSKGTEAFF
>TRBV20-1|-|20|TRBD2|TRBJ2-5
TGCAGTGCTAGACCCCCACCGACGGCTAGCGGGGAGTTATGGGGAGAGACCCAGTACTTC
CSARPPPTASGELWGETQYF
>TRBV3-1|-|13|-|TRBJ2-7
TGTGCCAGCAGCTTCGAGGGGGGCTACGAGCAGTACTTC
CASSFEGGYEQYF
>TRBV28|-|15|TRBD2|TRBJ2-5
TGTGCCAGCAGAACAGCGGGGGAACCCCCGGAGACCCAGTACTTC
CASRTAGEPPETQYF
>TRBV3-1|few|15|-|TRBJ1-5
TGTGCCAGCAGCCATAGGACGGGGGGCAATCAGCCCCAGCATTTT
CASSHRTGGNQPQHF
>TRBV20-1|few|11|-|TRBJ2-5
TGCAGTGCTAACAGGGACGAGACCCAGTACTTC
CSANRDETQYF
>TRBV4-3|-|12|-|TRBJ1-2
TGCGCCAGCAGCCGGAAGGGGTATGGCTACACCTTC
CASSRKGYGYTF
>TRBV19|few|15|-|TRBJ1-5
TGTGCCAGTAGTATAGATGACGGGGGAAATCAGCCCCAGCATTTT
CASSIDDGGNQPQHF
>TRBV5-6|-|13|-|TRBJ2-3
TGTGCCAGCAGCTTGCGGGACTTATATACGCAGTATTTT
CASSLRDLYTQYF
>TRBV2|-|12|-|TRBJ2-7
TGTGCCAGCAGGGGATCAGGGTACGAGCAGTACTTC
CASRGSGYEQYF
>TRBV10-3|-|15|TRBD2|TRBJ2-1
TGTGCCATCAGTTTGCTAGCGGGGGGGGCAAATGAGCAGTTCTTC
CAISLLAGGANEQFF
>TRBV5-1|many|12|-|TRBJ2-2
TGCGCCAGCAGCTTTAACACCGGGGAGCTGTTTTTT
CASSFNTGELFF
>TRBV27|-|14|-|TRBJ2-2
TGTGCCAGCAGTTTCCCAGGGTTGGCCGGGGAGCTGTTTTTT
CASSFPGLAGELFF
>TRBV11-2|-|10|-|TRBJ2-3
TGTGCCAGCGGCGAGGATACGCAGTATTTT
CASGEDTQYF
>TRBV4-3|few|19|TRBD2|TRBJ2-1
TGCGCCAGCAGCCAAGATCGACTAGCGGGGGTTAGCTCCTACAATGAGCAGTTCTTC
CASSQDRLAGVSSYNEQFF